This T cell receptor (beta chain) was sequenced for a study of T-cell memory formation after mild COVID-19. TCRdb re-derived calls from the 5' RACE reads in MiXCR, one entry per CDR3 protein. The table has approximately 500,000 distinct CDR3 sequences, approximately 23% seen once; the top ten hold around an eighth. Study-level results: Some clones that responded turned up in pre-infection memory, which suggests that cross-reactive memory joined in. Clonal second-wave expansions that peaked on day 37 had unconfirmed SARS-CoV-2 specificity. Researchers report contracting CD4+ clones mostly in CM and EM, with CD8+ clones in EMRA. Balance between CD4 and CD8 was seen in clones contracting day 15 to 85, and a CD4+ lean was seen in later expanders.

Only a few counts were recorded for this clonotype. Its specificity is not known. The sample was PBMCs or a T cell subset sorted from them (not recorded which). The clonotype originates from an adult woman who had mild COVID-19 (a few samples of this study predate the infection). Cell type and time point are not known.

The CDR3 DNA sequence: TGTGCCATCTGGGGGTTAACTAGCGGGAATTTTGGATCCTACAATGAGCAGTTCTTC. It yields the protein CAIWGLTSGNFGSYNEQFF. The chain carries TRBV10-3 and TRBJ2-1, with 10 bases aligning to TRBD2. Trimming at V came to 8 bases and at J to 1 base, leaving 17 bases not matched to a gene. CDR3 length equals 19 residues. Germline loops: CDR1 ENHRY, CDR2 SYGVKD.